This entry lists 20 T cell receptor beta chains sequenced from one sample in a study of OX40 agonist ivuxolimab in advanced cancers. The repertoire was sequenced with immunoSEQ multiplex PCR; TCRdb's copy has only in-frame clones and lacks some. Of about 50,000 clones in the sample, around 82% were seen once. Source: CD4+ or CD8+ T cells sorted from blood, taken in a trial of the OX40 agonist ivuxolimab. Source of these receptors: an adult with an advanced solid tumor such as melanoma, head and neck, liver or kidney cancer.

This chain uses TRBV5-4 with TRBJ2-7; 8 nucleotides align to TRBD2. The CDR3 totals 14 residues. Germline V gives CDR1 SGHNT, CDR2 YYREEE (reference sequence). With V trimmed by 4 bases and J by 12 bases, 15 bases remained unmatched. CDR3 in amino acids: CASSARLAGQSLYF. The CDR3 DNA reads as TGTGCCAGCAGCGCCCGGTTAGCGGGGCAATCCCTGTACTTC.

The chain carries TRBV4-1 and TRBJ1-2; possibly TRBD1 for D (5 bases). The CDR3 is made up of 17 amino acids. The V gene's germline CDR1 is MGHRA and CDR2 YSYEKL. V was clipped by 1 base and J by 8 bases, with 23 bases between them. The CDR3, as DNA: TGCGCCAGCAGCCAAGCCTACCCCCTGGGGTTGGGGGGGGGCTACACCTTC. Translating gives CASSQAYPLGLGGGYTF.

CDR3 region: CASEGTAAGELFF. DNA of the CDR3: TGTGCCAGCGAGGGGACTGCCGCCGGGGAGCTGTTTTTT. The rearrangement links TRBV6-5 to TRBJ2-2; possibly TRBD2 for D (6 bases). The CDR3 contains 13 residues. Trimming took 8 bases from V and 6 from J, leaving 13 bases between them. Germline CDR1 is MNHEY and CDR2 is SVGAGI.

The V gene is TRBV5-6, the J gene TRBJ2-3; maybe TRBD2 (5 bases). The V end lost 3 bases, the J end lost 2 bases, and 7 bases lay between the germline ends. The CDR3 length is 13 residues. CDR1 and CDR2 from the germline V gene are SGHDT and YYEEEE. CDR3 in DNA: TGTGCCAGCAGCTCTGGACTCACAGATACGCAGTATTTT. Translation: CASSSGLTDTQYF.

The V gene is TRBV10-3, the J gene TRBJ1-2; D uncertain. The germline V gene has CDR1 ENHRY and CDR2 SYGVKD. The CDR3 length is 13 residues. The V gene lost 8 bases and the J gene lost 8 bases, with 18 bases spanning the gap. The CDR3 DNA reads TGTGCCATCCGAGACACTCCCGCCGCGGGCTACACCTTC. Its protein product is CAIRDTPAAGYTF.

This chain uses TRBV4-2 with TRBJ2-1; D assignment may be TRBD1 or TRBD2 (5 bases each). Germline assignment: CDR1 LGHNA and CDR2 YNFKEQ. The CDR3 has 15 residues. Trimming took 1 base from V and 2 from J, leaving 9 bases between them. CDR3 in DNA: TGTGCCAGCAGCCAAGGACGGGGCCCCTACAATGAGCAGTTCTTC. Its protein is CASSQGRGPYNEQFF.

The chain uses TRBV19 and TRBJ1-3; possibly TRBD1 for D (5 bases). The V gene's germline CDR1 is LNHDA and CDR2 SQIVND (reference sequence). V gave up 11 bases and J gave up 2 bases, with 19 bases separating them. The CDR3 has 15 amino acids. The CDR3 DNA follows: TGTGCCGCAGGGCCCCTAGTGAACCCTGGAAACACCATATATTTT. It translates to CAAGPLVNPGNTIYF.

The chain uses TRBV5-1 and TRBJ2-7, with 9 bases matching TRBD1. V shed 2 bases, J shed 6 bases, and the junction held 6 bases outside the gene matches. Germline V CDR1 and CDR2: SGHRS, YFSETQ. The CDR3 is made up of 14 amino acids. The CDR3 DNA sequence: TGCGCCAGCAGCTTTGGGGACAGGGTTGTCGAGCAGTACTTC. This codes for CASSFGDRVVEQYF.

In nucleotides, the CDR3 is TGTGCCAGCAGCCAAGTAGATTCGGGGTTCTCCTACAATGAGCAGTTCTTC. It specifies CASSQVDSGFSYNEQFF. The chain carries TRBV4-2 and TRBJ2-1; a possible D gene is TRBD2 (5 bases). Trimming removed 1 base from V and 0 bases from J, with 13 bases in between. The CDR3 length is 17 residues. Germline-derived CDR1 and CDR2 are LGHNA and YNFKEQ.

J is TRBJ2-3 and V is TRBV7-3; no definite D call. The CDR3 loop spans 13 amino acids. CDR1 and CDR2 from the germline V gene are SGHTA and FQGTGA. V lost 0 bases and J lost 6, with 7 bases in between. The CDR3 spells CASSLTKADTQYF. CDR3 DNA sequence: TGTGCCAGCAGCTTAACGAAAGCGGATACGCAGTATTTT. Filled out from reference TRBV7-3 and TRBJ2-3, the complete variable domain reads GAGVSQTPSNKVTEKGKYVELRCDPISGHTALYWYRQSLGQGPEFLIYFQGTGAADDSGLPNDRFFAVRPEGSVSTLKIQRTERGDSAVYLCASSLTKADTQYFGPGTRLTVL.

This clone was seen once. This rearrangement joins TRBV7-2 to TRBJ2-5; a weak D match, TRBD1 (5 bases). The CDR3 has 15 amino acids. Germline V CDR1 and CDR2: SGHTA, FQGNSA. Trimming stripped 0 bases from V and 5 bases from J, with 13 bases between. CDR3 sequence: CASSLASRVGETQYF. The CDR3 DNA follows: TGTGCCAGCAGCTTAGCGTCCAGGGTAGGGGAGACCCAGTACTTC. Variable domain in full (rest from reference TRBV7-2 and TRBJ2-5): GAGVSQSPSNKVTEKGKDVELRCDPISGHTALYWYRQSLGQGLEFLIYFQGNSAPDKSGLPSDRFSAERTGGSVSTLTIQRTQQEDSAVYLCASSLASRVGETQYFGPGTRLLVL.

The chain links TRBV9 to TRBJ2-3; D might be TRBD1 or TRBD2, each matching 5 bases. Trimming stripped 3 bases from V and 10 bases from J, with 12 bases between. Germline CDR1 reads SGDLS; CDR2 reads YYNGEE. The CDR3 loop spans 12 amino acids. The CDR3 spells CASSAELGAQYF. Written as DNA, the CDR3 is TGTGCCAGCAGCGCCGAACTAGGGGCGCAGTATTTT.

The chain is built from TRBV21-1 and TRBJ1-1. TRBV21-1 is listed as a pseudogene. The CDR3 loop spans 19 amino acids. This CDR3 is CASSKVRLGGGRSDTEAFF. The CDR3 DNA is TGTGCCAGCAGCAAAGTTAGGCTCGGGGGCGGTCGGTCTGACACTGAAGCTTTCTTT.

The CDR3, as DNA: TGTGCCAGCAGCTCGACGGCAGGGGTAAATCAGCCCCAGCATTTT. Translated, it gives CASSSTAGVNQPQHF. The rearrangement joins TRBV7-9 to TRBJ1-5; weak D call: TRBD1 (6 bases). The germline CDR1 and CDR2 sequences are SEHNR and FQNEAQ (reference sequence). V shed 4 bases and J shed 4 bases, with 14 bases lying between them. There are 15 residues in the CDR3.

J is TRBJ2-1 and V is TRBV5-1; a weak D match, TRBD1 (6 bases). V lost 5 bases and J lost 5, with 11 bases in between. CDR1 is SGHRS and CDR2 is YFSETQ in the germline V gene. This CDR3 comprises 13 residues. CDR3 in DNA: TGCGCCAGCAGGGTCGACAGGAACAATGAGCAGTTCTTC. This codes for CASRVDRNNEQFF.

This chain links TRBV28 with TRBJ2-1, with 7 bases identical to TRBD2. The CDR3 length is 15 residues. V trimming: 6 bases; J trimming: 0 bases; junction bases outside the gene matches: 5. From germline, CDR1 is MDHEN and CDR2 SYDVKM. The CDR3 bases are TGTGCCAGCAGATCGAGCGGGGCCTCCTACAATGAGCAGTTCTTC. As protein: CASRSSGASYNEQFF.

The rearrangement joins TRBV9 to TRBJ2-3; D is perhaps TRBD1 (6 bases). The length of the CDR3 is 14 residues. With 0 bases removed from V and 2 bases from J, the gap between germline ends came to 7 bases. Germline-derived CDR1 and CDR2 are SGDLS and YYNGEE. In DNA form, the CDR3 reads TGTGCCAGCAGCGTAGGACAGGCCACAGATACGCAGTATTTT. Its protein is CASSVGQATDTQYF.

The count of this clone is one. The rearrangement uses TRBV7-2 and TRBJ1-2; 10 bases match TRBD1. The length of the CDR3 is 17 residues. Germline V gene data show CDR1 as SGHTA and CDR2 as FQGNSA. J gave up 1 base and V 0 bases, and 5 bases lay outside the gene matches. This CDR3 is CASSLAPGQGHNYGYTF. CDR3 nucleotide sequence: TGTGCCAGCAGCTTAGCCCCGGGACAGGGGCATAACTATGGCTACACCTTC.

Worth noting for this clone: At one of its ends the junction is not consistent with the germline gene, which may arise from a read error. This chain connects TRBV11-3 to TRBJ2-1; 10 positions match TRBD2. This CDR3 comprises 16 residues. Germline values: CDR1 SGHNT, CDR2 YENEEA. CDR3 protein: CASSLAKGTSDKEQFF. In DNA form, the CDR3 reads TGTGCCAGCAGCTTAGCAAAAGGGACTAGCGACAAAGAGCAGTTCTTC.

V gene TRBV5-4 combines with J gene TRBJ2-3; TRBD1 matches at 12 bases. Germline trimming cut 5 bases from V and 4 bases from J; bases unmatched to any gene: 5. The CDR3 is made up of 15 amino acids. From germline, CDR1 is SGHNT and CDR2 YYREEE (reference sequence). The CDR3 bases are TGTGCCAGCAGGACGGGACAGGGGGCGGCAGATACGCAGTATTTT. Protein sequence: CASRTGQGAADTQYF.